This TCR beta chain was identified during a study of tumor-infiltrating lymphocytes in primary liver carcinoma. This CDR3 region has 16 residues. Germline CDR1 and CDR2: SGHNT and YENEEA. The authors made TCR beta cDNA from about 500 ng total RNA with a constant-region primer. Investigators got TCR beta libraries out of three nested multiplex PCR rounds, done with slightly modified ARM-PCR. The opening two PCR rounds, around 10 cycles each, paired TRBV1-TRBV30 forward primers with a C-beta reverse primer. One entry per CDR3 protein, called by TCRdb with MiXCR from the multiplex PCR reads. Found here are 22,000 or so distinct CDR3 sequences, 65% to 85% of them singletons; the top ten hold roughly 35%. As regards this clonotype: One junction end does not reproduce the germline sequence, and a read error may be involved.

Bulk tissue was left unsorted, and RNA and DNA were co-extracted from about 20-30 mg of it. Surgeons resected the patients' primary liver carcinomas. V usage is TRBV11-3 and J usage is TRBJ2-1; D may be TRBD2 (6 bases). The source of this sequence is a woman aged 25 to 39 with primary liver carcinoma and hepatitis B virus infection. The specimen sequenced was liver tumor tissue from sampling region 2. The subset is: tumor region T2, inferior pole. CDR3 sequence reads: CASSFLAHISYNEQFF. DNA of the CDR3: TGTGCCAGCAGCTTTCTAGCGCATATATCCTACAACGAGCAGTTCTTC.